This entry features one TCR beta chain sequence. There are many counts of this clonotype. The antigen this receptor binds is unknown. No much larger clone exists at a distance of one base, and base qualities are not known. The sample's time point label is to be understood as: newly diagnosed GD, antithyroid drugs for less than 3 months. For both TCR sequencing and RNA sequencing, RNA was extracted from PBMCs using TRIzol. The diagnosis of Graves' disease followed American Thyroid Association guidelines. Patients for the study were recruited at an endocrinology department in Xi'an, China. From each patient, nine milliliters of peripheral blood was collected into an EDTA anticoagulant tube. Ficoll Paque Plus density gradient separation was used to isolate PBMCs, and no additional T cell sorting was done. An Agilent 2100 Bioanalyzer and agarose gel were used to check RNA quality, and a NanoDrop 2000 was used to measure RNA concentration.

Libraries were made using multiplex PCR. Instrument on record: Illumina HiSeq 4000. TCR beta libraries were built with iRepertoire HTBI primers and Arm-PCR amplification of CDR3 regions. PCR products were gel purified before sequencing. As for how the authors treated the data: A total of 62 TRBV and approximately 15 TRBJ segments were identified across samples and were used for gene usage analysis of CDR3 amino acid clonotypes. Filtered high-quality paired reads were merged into contigs using COPE and FqMerger. BLAST was used to align contigs to IMGT TRBV, TRBD and TRBJ reference genes, with CDR3 defined following IMGT. Clonotypes above 0.1% frequency were classified as highly expanded clones. Shannon entropy was used to measure repertoire diversity, and the Gini coefficient was used to measure V-J evenness. A clonotype was considered public if more than one individual shared it. TCRdb trimmed the raw reads at Q25, called clones with MiXCR and kept productive beta chains. Merged by CDR3 protein, the rows form single entries marked with the most common genes and DNA. These V and J calls are TCRdb output, not the study's own analysis. The sample data list 550,000 to 600,000 distinct CDR3 sequences, and more than 15% of these were observed just once. Around 12% of the sample comes from the top ten.

The record originates from a study of regulatory T cells in long-lasting Graves disease (TCRdb year 2021). Some background on the complete study: Antithyroid drugs had been taken for less than 3 months by newly diagnosed Graves' disease patients. TCR sequencing covered 13 persistent and around 20 newly diagnosed Graves' disease patients, 33 samples in total. The study took place in China and was registered as a clinical trial. Patients with persistent Graves' disease were compared with patients with newly diagnosed Graves' disease using TCR sequencing and RNA sequencing of peripheral blood.

General study outcomes and caveats: Only the TCR beta chain was sequenced and analyzed. Lower TCR Shannon entropy and fewer highly expanded clones were observed in persistent Graves' disease patients than in newly diagnosed patients, which suggested clonal expansion. The small sample size was acknowledged by the authors as a limitation that may reduce accuracy. Patients with persistent disease shared more public clonotypes (around 2,700) than newly diagnosed patients did (966). Peripheral blood alone was examined, since thyroid tissue, which constituted the primary lesion, could not be accessed.

The sample also formed part of further work on T cells in Graves' hyperthyroidism and ophthalmopathy. Reported in the second study: Stable Graves' hyperthyroidism was defined as the absence of progression to ophthalmopathy over 18 months of follow-up. Hyperthyroidism patients were newly diagnosed, had a disease duration of under 2 months, and were aged 18 to 65 years. Any patient with an uncontrolled infection, another autoimmune disease, pregnancy or lactation was excluded. Diagnoses were based on clinical symptoms, serum thyroxine and TRAb, thyroid ultrasound and orbital computed tomography. The TCR CDR3 was subjected to a first round of RT-PCR using the HTBI primer set and the Qiagen OneStep RT-PCR kit. Blood samples also contained most of the expanded thyroid clonotypes (frequency above 0.001), which suggests that blood repertoires may reflect thyroid immune responses. Ophthalmopathy was separated from stable hyperthyroidism by a 13 V-J signature model, with 87.88% sensitivity and approximately 84% specificity obtained in cross-validation and 80%/75% obtained in testing. In validation, the model predicted progression to ophthalmopathy with 60% to 71% sensitivity and roughly 75% specificity, a median of roughly seven months before onset. TCR V-J signatures able to tell the groups apart were searched for in a discovery cohort of approximately 95 patients, of whom roughly 42 had Graves' ophthalmopathy and some 60 had stable Graves' hyperthyroidism. Prospective prediction of ophthalmopathy was tested in an independent validation cohort of about 19 hyperthyroidism patients and some 17 patients who later progressed to ophthalmopathy. The 95 to 100 discovery patients were randomly split 7:3 into training and test sets. In six Graves' hyperthyroidism patients, the study also compared T-cell repertoires from thyroid tissue with T-cell repertoires from blood. Once sampling was done, hyperthyroidism patients were given methimazole at a starting dose of 30 mg daily, whereas ophthalmopathy patients were given high-dose intravenous methylprednisolone. The libraries were constructed in a second round of multiplex PCR and then size-selected and purified. The libraries were sequenced on an Illumina HiSeq2000 using paired-end 100 bp reads. Raw data were processed with SOAPnuke, discarding reads with adapters, uncalled bases, mean Phred below 15, or no exact constant-primer or identifier match. COPE v1.2.5 was used to merge the high-quality paired reads, and each unique nucleotide sequence was defined as a clonotype. Clonotypes were aligned to IMGT TRBV, TRBD and TRBJ reference segments using MiTCR v1.1. Only V-J combinations with frequency above 0.0001, covering about 99% of repertoires, were analysed. A TCS score was defined as the ratio between F50 (clonal expansion) and ExV (chaos), using BLOSUM62-based TCRdist between CDR3 peptides within each V-J. Welch's t-statistics and random forest reduced fewer than 600 V-J features to fewer than 15, which were used in a naive Bayes classifier (R e1071). Sample size was not statistically predetermined, and blinding of investigators to group allocation was not performed. The paper describes TCR Vbeta CDR3 sequencing of 120 to 150 peripheral blood samples, made up of under 50 ophthalmopathy patients, some 76 hyperthyroidism patients and 17 progressor patients.

The sequence was obtained from a man aged 18 to 35 with Graves disease. Donor details come from another sample of the same person, matched by shared clones. This specimen consisted of peripheral blood mononuclear cells (PBMCs), obtained at new diagnosis, from a patient treated with antithyroid drugs.

The CDR3 reads CASSLEPGVSTEAFF. DNA sequence: TGCGCCAGCAGCTTAGAGCCGGGAGTGAGTACTGAAGCTTTCTTT. This chain is built from TRBV5-1 and TRBJ1-1; the D gene cannot be named for sure. CDR1 and CDR2, per the germline V gene, are SGHRS and YFSETQ. The CDR3 holds 15 amino acids from the cysteine to the phenylalanine. Only the CDR3 region is kept as DNA, spanning 45 bases read in frame from base 1. V is pared back by 2 bases and J by 5 bases, with 16 bases lying between the germline termini.